This entry lists 32 T cell receptor beta chains sequenced from one sample in a study of shared clonotypes between healthy human individuals. Measured with immunoSEQ multiplex PCR; TCRdb has only the in-frame clones, and not every one. The sample has about 2.1 million clones; just over 90% are singletons. Naivety among CD8 cells was defined by CD45RO negativity and positive CCR7 selection, thereby excluding terminally differentiated effector memory CD45RA+ cells. Sample: naive CD8+ T cells from PBMCs. These receptors came from a man aged 18 to 29 in good health. Some clones in this sample may be carry-over from other donors' samples.

The chain combines TRBV5-4 with TRBJ2-2; D is uncertain. CDR1 is SGHNT and CDR2 is YYREEE in the germline V gene (reference sequence). The CDR3 contains 12 residues. The ends were cut back, 4 bases at V and 6 bases at J, with 7 bases in the middle. CDR3 sequence: CASSPRAGELFF. The CDR3 nucleotides are TGTGCCAGCAGCCCTCGCGCCGGGGAGCTGTTTTTT.

J is TRBJ1-5 and V is TRBV15; D might be TRBD1 (6 bases). Trimming stripped 0 bases from V and 5 bases from J, with 20 bases between. This CDR3 has 18 residues. The V gene's germline CDR1 is LNHNV and CDR2 YYDKDF (reference sequence). The CDR3 DNA follows: TGTGCCACCAGCAGAGACCGGATGGACAGCTTGAGGGATCAGCCCCAGCATTTT. Amino acids: CATSRDRMDSLRDQPQHF. The complete variable domain, with remaining parts taken from reference TRBV15 and TRBJ1-5, reads DAMVIQNPRYQVTQFGKPVTLSCSQTLNHNVMYWYQQKSSQAPKLLFHYYDKDFNNEADTPDNFQSRRPNTSFCFLDIRSPGLGDTAMYLCATSRDRMDSLRDQPQHFGDGTRLSIL.

The chain joins TRBV6-5 to TRBJ2-7; 8 nucleotides align to TRBD1. Looked up from germline, CDR1 is MNHEY and CDR2 is SVGAGI. Trimming cost V 8 bases and J 4 bases; bases outside gene matches: 7. The CDR3 covers 13 residues. CDR3 region: CASAGTGPYEQYF. The CDR3 nucleotides read TGTGCCAGCGCCGGGACAGGACCATACGAGCAGTACTTC.

The J gene is TRBJ2-7, the V gene TRBV2; the match to TRBD2 covers 13 bases. Germline values: CDR1 SNHLY, CDR2 FYNNEI. V gave up 6 bases and J gave up 4 bases; unmatched junction bases: 9. This CDR3 comprises 16 residues. The CDR3 loop reads CASRDNRLAGGYEQYF. As DNA, the CDR3 is TGTGCCAGCAGAGATAATAGACTAGCGGGAGGATACGAGCAGTACTTC.

This chain uses TRBV4-2 with TRBJ1-2; 7 bases line up with TRBD1. Germline V lookup: CDR1 LGHNA, CDR2 YNFKEQ. After removal of 3 bases from V and 4 bases from J, the junction contained 11 bases not matched to a gene. CDR3 length equals 16 residues. The CDR3 region has the DNA TGTGCCAGCAGCCATGAGCCCGGGACAGCAGTCTATGGCTACACCTTC. Translated: CASSHEPGTAVYGYTF.

V gene TRBV28 combines with J gene TRBJ2-7; 10 nucleotides match TRBD2. CDR1 MDHEN and CDR2 SYDVKM come from the germline V gene. CDR3 length: 15 amino acids. Unmatched junction bases numbered 6, after V lost 3 bases and J lost 4 bases. CDR3 residues: CASSFFGLAAYEQYF. Here the CDR3 DNA reads TGTGCCAGCAGTTTCTTTGGACTAGCGGCATACGAGCAGTACTTC.

This rearrangement joins TRBV2 to TRBJ1-4; TRBD1 aligns across 9 bases. The CDR3 loop spans 14 amino acids. V trimming: 6 bases; J trimming: 11 bases; junction bases outside the gene matches: 10. Germline lookup yields CDR1 SNHLY and CDR2 FYNNEI. The CDR3 loop is CASRREGQGRKLFF. CDR3 bases: TGTGCCAGCAGGAGGGAAGGACAGGGGCGGAAACTGTTTTTT.

J is TRBJ1-1 and V is TRBV27; D unresolved. V gave up 2 bases and J gave up 1 base, with 11 bases separating them. The CDR3 totals 15 residues. CDR1 and CDR2 from the germline V gene are MNHEY and SMNVEV (reference sequence). CDR3 coding DNA: TGTGCCAGCAGTTTACGTAGTATTTCGAACACTGAAGCTTTCTTT. Translating gives CASSLRSISNTEAFF.

About this clone itself: Mismatch with germline at one junction end may stem from a read error. The chain carries TRBV9 and TRBJ1-2; 7 positions match TRBD1. This CDR3 has 13 residues. Germline values: CDR1 SGDLS, CDR2 YYNGEE. The DNA of the CDR3 is TGTGCCAGCAGCCTTACAACGACAGGGATGATCGCCTTC. Translated: CASSLTTTGMIAF.

The V and J genes are TRBV7-2 and TRBJ1-2; D is undetermined. Trimming cost V 4 bases and J 8 bases, with 11 bases left between them. The CDR3 sequence is 12 residues long. Germline CDR1 and CDR2: SGHTA and FQGNSA. CDR3 residues: CASSSSRYGYTF. The CDR3 DNA reads TGTGCCAGCAGCTCTTCTAGATACGGCTACACCTTC.

The V call is TRBV28, the J call TRBJ2-7; TRBD2 aligns across 11 bases. The CDR3 is made up of 14 amino acids. Losses at the gene ends were 0 bases for V and 6 bases for J; bases not matched to a gene: 1. Germline CDR1 is MDHEN and CDR2 is SYDVKM. CDR3 loop: CASSLWGLAAEQYF. The CDR3 DNA reads as TGTGCCAGCAGTTTATGGGGACTAGCGGCCGAGCAGTACTTC.

This clone showed up just once. V and J are TRBV9 and TRBJ1-4, with a tentative D call TRBD1 (5 bases). Germline V gene lookup returns CDR1 SGDLS and CDR2 YYNGEE. The CDR3 extends over 17 amino acids. Trimming took 1 base from V and 4 from J, leaving 17 bases between them. The CDR3 nucleotides are TGTGCCAGCAGCGTACGGGGGGGACCTCCTCGTAATGAAAAACTGTTTTTT. Translated: CASSVRGGPPRNEKLFF.

J is TRBJ2-3 and V is TRBV28; TRBD1 aligns across 11 bases. V gave up 6 bases and J gave up 1 base; unmatched junction bases: 9. CDR1 and CDR2 from the germline V gene are MDHEN and SYDVKM. CDR3 size: 17 residues. The CDR3 DNA reads as TGTGCCAGCAGAGAAGGACAGGGGGCTTGGGGCACAGATACGCAGTATTTT. Translated: CASREGQGAWGTDTQYF.

The chain couples TRBV2 to TRBJ2-1; D unresolved. V was clipped by 8 bases and J by 6 bases, with 5 bases between them. The germline CDR1 and CDR2 sequences are SNHLY and FYNNEI. The CDR3 runs 10 residues. Here the CDR3 DNA reads TGTGCCAGCTTTGGCAATGAGCAGTTCTTC. Translating gives CASFGNEQFF.

V gene TRBV7-9 combines with J gene TRBJ2-7; 7 positions match TRBD2. CDR1 is SEHNR and CDR2 is FQNEAQ in the germline V gene (reference sequence). The CDR3 runs to 15 residues. Unmatched junction bases numbered 11, after V lost 4 bases and J lost 5 bases. The CDR3 coding sequence is TGTGCCAGCAGCTCAAGCGGGATTCTGTCGAACGAGCAGTACTTC. Encoded protein: CASSSSGILSNEQYF. Drawing the rest from reference TRBV7-9 and TRBJ2-7, the complete variable domain is DTGVSQNPRHKITKRGQNVTFRCDPISEHNRLYWYRQTLGQGPEFLTYFQNEAQLEKSRLLSDRFSAERPKGSFSTLEIQRTEQGDSAMYLCASSSSGILSNEQYFGPGTRLTVT.

For this clone: Other DNA sequences from this sample encode an identical CDR3 as well. The CDR3 region has the DNA TGTGCCAGCAGTTTGCCTCCCTACAATGAGCAGTTCTTC. It specifies CASSLPPYNEQFF. The chain carries TRBV27 and TRBJ2-1; no definite D call. The CDR3 length is 13 residues. Germline CDR1 reads MNHEY; CDR2 reads SMNVEV (reference sequence). V lost 3 bases and J lost 2, with 5 bases in between.

The chain joins TRBV7-2 to TRBJ1-5; D not certain. The germline V gene has CDR1 SGHTA and CDR2 FQGNSA. The CDR3 extends over 15 amino acids. V lost 1 base to trimming and J lost 4 bases, with 11 bases between them. The CDR3 sequence is CASSLVGIGNQPQHF. CDR3 in DNA: TGTGCCAGCAGCTTAGTGGGTATAGGGAATCAGCCCCAGCATTTT.

As to this clone: Distinct nucleotide sequences in the sample also encode this CDR3. The genes are TRBV28 and TRBJ1-5; perhaps TRBD1 as D (5 bases). Trimming removed 1 base at V and 1 base at J, with 11 bases between. CDR3 length equals 16 residues. From germline, CDR1 is MDHEN and CDR2 SYDVKM. CDR3 in DNA: TGTGCCAGCAGTTTATACGGGACTGCAAGCAATCAGCCCCAGCATTTT. The encoded protein is CASSLYGTASNQPQHF.

V is TRBV19 and J is TRBJ2-7; D is undetermined. Looked up from germline, CDR1 is LNHDA and CDR2 is SQIVND (reference sequence). Between the trimmed V and J ends, which lost 6 bases and 0 bases, there was a span of 15 bases. The CDR3 length is 15 residues. CDR3 loop: CASRAESASSYEQYF. In nucleotides, the CDR3 is TGTGCCAGTAGGGCCGAAAGCGCGAGCTCCTACGAGCAGTACTTC.

The V call is TRBV19, the J call TRBJ2-7; D is perhaps TRBD1 (5 bases). Trimming shortened V by 3 bases and J by 6 bases, and 12 bases separated the two germline ends. The CDR3 has 13 amino acids. CDR1 and CDR2 from the germline V gene are LNHDA and SQIVND (reference sequence). CDR3 DNA: TGTGCCAGTAGTATGGCAGGGCCTAGCGAGCAGTACTTC. Its protein product is CASSMAGPSEQYF. Variable domain in full (rest from reference TRBV19 and TRBJ2-7): DGGITQSPKYLFRKEGQNVTLSCEQNLNHDAMYWYRQDPGQGLRLIYYSQIVNDFQKGDIAEGYSVSREKKESFPLTVTSAQKNPTAFYLCASSMAGPSEQYFGPGTRLTVT.

The chain joins TRBV5-6 to TRBJ2-2, with D possibly matching TRBD2 (5 bases). Germline assignment: CDR1 SGHDT and CDR2 YYEEEE. The CDR3 sequence is 19 residues long. Trimming cost V 0 bases and J 4 bases, with 22 bases left between them. CDR3 in DNA: TGTGCCAGCAGCTTGGTGGGGAGCGGACCCTCTTTCTCCACCGGGGAGCTGTTTTTT. It translates to CASSLVGSGPSFSTGELFF.

Turning to this clone: Other DNA sequences within the sample encode an identical CDR3. The rearrangement joins TRBV6-6 to TRBJ2-7; unclear D gene. CDR3 size: 11 residues. V shed 0 bases and J shed 7 bases, with 4 bases lying between them. The germline V gene encodes CDR1 MNHNY and CDR2 SVGAGI (reference sequence). The CDR3 DNA reads as TGTGCCAGCAGTTACTCGGAGGAGCAGTACTTC. Translation gives CASSYSEEQYF.

The chain's CDR3 is CASSSGDQGGDEKLFF. CDR3 bases: TGTGCCAGCAGCTCGGGGGACCAGGGTGGGGATGAAAAACTGTTTTTT. This chain connects TRBV7-8 to TRBJ1-4, with D tentatively TRBD1 (5 bases). Between the trimmed V and J ends, which lost 4 bases and 6 bases, there was a span of 18 bases. The CDR3 is 16 amino acids. Germline V gene data show CDR1 as SGHVS and CDR2 as FQNEAQ.

This clone was seen only once. Additional DNA sequences in this sample encode the identical CDR3. This chain uses TRBV11-2 with TRBJ1-2; no definite D call. The CDR3 sequence is 14 residues long. The germline gives CDR1 SGHAT, CDR2 FQNNGV. V was shortened by 1 base and J by 0 bases, with 6 bases between the two germline ends. The CDR3 coding sequence is TGTGCCAGCAGCTTAGGATCAGCTAACTATGGCTACACCTTC. As protein: CASSLGSANYGYTF.

The chain joins TRBV29-1 to TRBJ1-1; D gene unclear. The CDR3 length is 16 residues. The germline V and J ends were trimmed by 2 bases and 4 bases, with 20 bases remaining between them. Germline CDR1 and CDR2: SQVTM and ANQGSEA. CDR3 loop: CSVEPWRAGSGTEAFF. The CDR3 nucleotides read TGCAGCGTTGAACCGTGGCGCGCGGGGTCGGGCACTGAAGCTTTCTTT. Filled out from reference TRBV29-1 and TRBJ1-1, the complete variable domain reads SAVISQKPSRDICQRGTSLTIQCQVDSQVTMMFWYRQQPGQSLTLIATANQGSEATYESGFVIDKFPISRPNLTFSTLTVSNMSPEDSSIYLCSVEPWRAGSGTEAFFGQGTRLTVV.

The chain carries TRBV29-1 and TRBJ1-2, with TRBD1 as a possible D gene (5 bases). In germline, CDR1 is SQVTM, CDR2 ANQGSEA. The CDR3 is made up of 15 amino acids. Trimming shortened V by 0 bases and J by 2 bases, and 13 bases separated the two germline ends. This CDR3 is CSVEDKRGRNYGYTF. CDR3 bases: TGCAGCGTTGAAGATAAAAGGGGACGGAACTATGGCTACACCTTC.

Concerning this clone itself: The identical CDR3 is also encoded by other nucleotide sequences in the sample. The chain is built from TRBV27 and TRBJ2-7; D ambiguous. Per germline, CDR1 MNHEY and CDR2 SMNVEV (reference sequence). The CDR3 is 14 amino acids. The V and J ends lost 0 bases and 2 bases respectively, with 8 bases between them. CDR3 DNA: TGTGCCAGCAGTTTATCGGGCGGACCCTACGAGCAGTACTTC. This gives the protein CASSLSGGPYEQYF.

This chain joins TRBV9 and TRBJ2-7, with D perhaps TRBD1 or TRBD2 (6 bases each). V dropped 4 bases and J dropped 2 bases, with 19 bases sitting between them. CDR1 and CDR2 (germline): SGDLS, YYNGEE. This CDR3 comprises 16 residues. CDR3 loop: CASSPPGGGPTYEQYF. CDR3 coding DNA: TGTGCCAGCAGCCCCCCCGGTGGGGGGCCAACCTACGAGCAGTACTTC.

CDR3 nucleotides: TGTGCCAGCAGCTTGGTCCCAGACACTTCCAATGAGCAGTTCTTC. This codes for CASSLVPDTSNEQFF. The chain uses TRBV7-3 and TRBJ2-1; D remains ambiguous. The germline gives CDR1 SGHTA, CDR2 FQGTGA. Trimming took off 3 bases at V and 6 bases at J, with 15 bases between the two ends. The CDR3 loop spans 15 amino acids.

The chain joins TRBV15 to TRBJ2-3; perhaps TRBD2 as D (5 bases). Trimming took off 5 bases at V and 9 bases at J, with 27 bases between the two ends. Germline CDR1 reads LNHNV; CDR2 reads YYDKDF (reference sequence). The CDR3 has 17 residues. CDR3 in DNA: TGTGCCACCAGCTCCCGTAGGCTAGCCATACCCCTCCAGACGCAGTATTTT. Its protein product is CATSSRRLAIPLQTQYF. The complete variable domain, with remaining parts taken from reference TRBV15 and TRBJ2-3, reads DAMVIQNPRYQVTQFGKPVTLSCSQTLNHNVMYWYQQKSSQAPKLLFHYYDKDFNNEADTPDNFQSRRPNTSFCFLDIRSPGLGDTAMYLCATSSRRLAIPLQTQYFGPGTRLTVL.

This sequence joins TRBV6-5 and TRBJ2-1, with a weak D call TRBD2 (6 bases). CDR3 length: 12 amino acids. Germline-derived CDR1 and CDR2 are MNHEY and SVGAGI. V lost 8 bases and J lost 10, with 15 bases in between. CDR3: CASQTSSGEQFF. The DNA for the CDR3 is TGTGCCAGCCAGACTAGTAGCGGCGAGCAGTTCTTC.

Details on this clone: Other nucleotide sequences from this sample produce the same CDR3. The gene calls are TRBV27 and TRBJ2-1; tentatively, D is TRBD1 (6 bases). V gave up 5 bases and J gave up 7 bases, with 9 bases separating them. CDR3 size: 12 residues. In germline, CDR1 is MNHEY, CDR2 SMNVEV (reference sequence). CDR3 protein: CASSLRGNEQFF. The CDR3 DNA follows: TGTGCCAGCAGTCTCAGGGGAAATGAGCAGTTCTTC.